This TCR beta chain was identified during a study of T cell responses to AZD1222 COVID-19 vaccine. Measured with immunoSEQ multiplex PCR; TCRdb has only the in-frame clones, and not every one. Among about 84,000 clones listed, about 85% were seen once. Germline CDR1 reads LGHDT; CDR2 reads YNNKEL (reference sequence). This CDR3 has 15 amino acids. The V gene lost 1 base and the J gene lost 4 bases, with 13 bases spanning the gap. The V and J genes are TRBV3-1 (or the pseudogene TRBV3-2) and TRBJ1-1; tentatively, D is TRBD1 (5 bases). The receptor comes from an adult in good health. This material consisted of peripheral blood, taken on day 0 of AZD1222 vaccination. CDR3 bases: TGTGCCAGCAGCCAAGGCGTGGCAGGGACCACTGAAGCTTTCTTT. Translating gives CASSQGVAGTTEAFF.